Following are 27 T cell receptor beta chains from one sample sequenced in a study of shared clonotypes between healthy human individuals (dated by TCRdb to the early 2020s). For the CD8 naive samples, CD45RO-negative cells were positively selected for CCR7, yielding a CD45RA+CCR7+ population from which TemRA cells were excluded. Libraries were constructed by the immunoSEQ multiplex PCR assay. Not all clones reach the TCRdb copy of this immuneACCESS table, which keeps in-frame sequences only. Checked studies attribute under half of the gap to unresolved V genes and leave the rest unexplained. For this sample there are some 2,100,000 clones; under 95% appear just once. More than 1.5% of the sample is taken by the ten largest. Sequenced material: naive CD8+ T cells from PBMCs. The cell subset or site label, as the study defines it: CD45RA+CCR7+. The receptors derive from a man between 18 and 29 years old in good health. Some clones in this sample may be carry-over from other donors' samples.

This chain joins TRBV19 and TRBJ2-1; 7 bases are a match to TRBD2. CDR3 length equals 15 residues. Per germline, CDR1 LNHDA and CDR2 SQIVND (reference sequence). V shed 5 bases, J shed 6 bases, and the junction held 10 bases outside the gene matches. The CDR3 nucleotides read TGTGCCAGTAGTCCCCGGGGAGGGGCCCTCAATGAGCAGTTCTTC. This encodes CASSPRGGALNEQFF. Full variable domain (rest looked up from reference TRBV19 and TRBJ2-1): DGGITQSPKYLFRKEGQNVTLSCEQNLNHDAMYWYRQDPGQGLRLIYYSQIVNDFQKGDIAEGYSVSREKKESFPLTVTSAQKNPTAFYLCASSPRGGALNEQFFGPGTRLTVL.

The chain links TRBV28 to TRBJ2-1, with 8 bases matching TRBD2. The CDR3 is 13 amino acids. With 7 bases clipped from V and 2 bases from J, the junction kept 1 base outside the gene matches. Per germline, CDR1 MDHEN and CDR2 SYDVKM. CDR3 bases: TGTGCCAGCAATAGCGGGGCCTACAATGAGCAGTTCTTC. This codes for CASNSGAYNEQFF. The whole variable domain, remainder taken from reference TRBV28 and TRBJ2-1, is DVKVTQSSRYLVKRTGEKVFLECVQDMDHENMFWYRQDPGLGLRLIYFSYDVKMKEKGDIPEGYSVSREKKERFSLILESASTNQTSMYLCASNSGAYNEQFFGPGTRLTVL.

This chain uses TRBV7-3 with TRBJ2-2; D is unclear. CDR1 is SGHTA and CDR2 is FQGTGA in the germline V gene. The CDR3 sequence is 18 residues long. Trimming pared 4 bases from V and 3 bases from J, leaving 21 bases between. As DNA, the CDR3 is TGTGCCAGCAGCTCTACCGCTCTTCGTTCTTATCACACCGGGGAGCTGTTTTTT. It yields the protein CASSSTALRSYHTGELFF.

The CDR3 loop reads CASSLDRVYGYTF. As DNA, the CDR3 is TGCGCCAGCAGCCTTGACAGGGTCTATGGCTACACCTTC. This rearrangement joins TRBV5-1 to TRBJ1-2; TRBD1 matches 7 bases. The germline CDR1 and CDR2 sequences are SGHRS and YFSETQ. The V gene end was trimmed by 4 bases and the J gene end by 4 bases; junction bases not matched to a gene: 4. The CDR3 is 13 amino acids.

This chain joins TRBV6-5 and TRBJ2-3; tentative D call: TRBD2 (5 bases). Between the trimmed V and J ends, which lost 0 bases and 2 bases, there was a span of 9 bases. There are 15 residues in the CDR3. Germline CDR1 MNHEY, CDR2 SVGAGI. The CDR3 nucleotides read TGTGCCAGCAGTTACTCTTGGGAGTCCACAGATACGCAGTATTTT. Protein sequence: CASSYSWESTDTQYF.

V gene TRBV6-6 combines with J gene TRBJ2-7, with 8 positions matching TRBD1. This CDR3 is built from 14 residues. V shed 4 bases, J shed 7 bases, and the junction held 9 bases outside the gene matches. Per germline, CDR1 MNHNY and CDR2 SVGAGI (reference sequence). For the CDR3, the DNA is TGTGCCAGCAGTTTTCCGGGACAGGTAAGGGAGCAGTACTTC. Its protein is CASSFPGQVREQYF.

V is TRBV30 and J is TRBJ2-7; a weak D match, TRBD2 (5 bases). Germline V CDR1 and CDR2: GTSNPN, SVGIG (reference sequence). The length of the CDR3 is 13 residues. Trimming stripped 0 bases from V and 2 bases from J, with 8 bases between. The CDR3 sequence is CAWSVGAAYEQYF. DNA for the CDR3: TGTGCCTGGAGTGTGGGAGCTGCCTACGAGCAGTACTTC.

The chain uses TRBV7-9 and TRBJ2-3; TRBD2 matches 11 bases. The V gene's germline CDR1 is SEHNR and CDR2 FQNEAQ (reference sequence). The CDR3 extends over 16 amino acids. V was clipped by 4 bases and J by 3 bases; unmatched bases: 6. The CDR3, as DNA: TGTGCCAGCAGCTCCAGGGGACTAGCGGAAACAGATACGCAGTATTTT. This gives the protein CASSSRGLAETDTQYF. The variable domain in full, with the rest retrieved from reference TRBV7-9 and TRBJ2-3, is DTGVSQNPRHKITKRGQNVTFRCDPISEHNRLYWYRQTLGQGPEFLTYFQNEAQLEKSRLLSDRFSAERPKGSFSTLEIQRTEQGDSAMYLCASSSRGLAETDTQYFGPGTRLTVL.

The chain combines TRBV5-6 with TRBJ2-7; 8 bases map to TRBD2. The V gene end was trimmed by 4 bases and the J gene end by 7 bases; junction bases not matched to a gene: 10. Per the germline V gene, CDR1 is SGHDT and CDR2 is YYEEEE. There are 14 residues in the CDR3. Written as DNA, the CDR3 is TGTGCCAGCAGCCCGGGAGGGGCGGGGTGGGAGCAGTACTTC. This encodes CASSPGGAGWEQYF.

The chain combines TRBV27 with TRBJ2-1, with 13 bases aligning to TRBD2. The germline CDR1 and CDR2 sequences are MNHEY and SMNVEV (reference sequence). This CDR3 has 17 amino acids. With 5 bases clipped from V and 0 bases from J, the junction kept 4 bases outside the gene matches. In DNA, the CDR3 is TGTGCCAGCAGTACCCGGACTAGCGGGAGCTCCTACAATGAGCAGTTCTTC. This gives the protein CASSTRTSGSSYNEQFF.

J is TRBJ1-2 and V is TRBV4-1, with TRBD1 identical over 12 bases. The V gene's germline CDR1 is MGHRA and CDR2 YSYEKL. There are 14 residues in the CDR3. After removal of 3 bases from V and 9 bases from J, the junction contained 5 bases not matched to a gene. The DNA for the CDR3 is TGCGCCAGCAGCCAGGGGGACAGGGGGCGACGCTACACCTTC. Its protein is CASSQGDRGRRYTF.

J is TRBJ2-1 and V is TRBV4-1; D is ambiguous. The V gene's germline CDR1 is MGHRA and CDR2 YSYEKL. This CDR3 has 14 amino acids. Trimming left V 4 bases short and J 10 bases short, with 17 bases between. Here the CDR3 DNA reads TGCGCCAGCAGCCGCCTGGACCAAAGTGGGGAGCAGTTCTTC. Translation: CASSRLDQSGEQFF.

This chain uses TRBV5-1 with TRBJ2-2; 10 bases match TRBD2. CDR1 is SGHRS and CDR2 is YFSETQ in the germline V gene. The ends lost 4 bases at V and 6 bases at J; junction bases unmatched: 3. The CDR3 contains 14 residues. The CDR3 DNA sequence: TGCGCCAGCAGCGGGGGACTAGCGCCCGGGGAGCTGTTTTTT. It encodes CASSGGLAPGELFF.

The chain employs TRBV27 and TRBJ2-6; the D gene is possibly TRBD2 (5 bases). The CDR3 length is 18 residues. Germline CDR1 reads MNHEY; CDR2 reads SMNVEV (reference sequence). Trimming removed 1 base at V and 3 bases at J, with 16 bases between. The CDR3 loop reads CASSLYSGSAGGANVLTF. CDR3 coding DNA: TGTGCCAGCAGTTTATATTCTGGGTCCGCGGGTGGGGCCAACGTCCTGACTTTC.

Concerning this clone itself: Other DNA variants within this sample encode the same CDR3. The chain joins TRBV7-9 to TRBJ1-1, with TRBD1 as a possible D gene (5 bases). The CDR3 spans 12 residues. The germline gives CDR1 SEHNR, CDR2 FQNEAQ (reference sequence). V gave up 5 bases and J gave up 8 bases, with 12 bases separating them. CDR3 DNA sequence: TGTGCCAGCAGCCCGGGGGGTACAGAAGCTTTCTTT. This translates into CASSPGGTEAFF.

The J gene is TRBJ2-7, the V gene TRBV2; a possible D gene is TRBD1 (6 bases). The V gene lost 4 bases and the J gene lost 0 bases, with 22 bases spanning the gap. Germline CDR1 is SNHLY and CDR2 is FYNNEI. This CDR3 spans 18 amino acids. The chain's CDR3 is CASSVRAFGTKGSYEQYF. CDR3 in DNA: TGTGCCAGCAGTGTTCGCGCCTTCGGGACAAAGGGCTCCTACGAGCAGTACTTC.

This chain uses TRBV29-1 with TRBJ2-5; 13 bases map to TRBD2. Germline trimming cut 7 bases from V and 5 bases from J; bases unmatched to any gene: 7. Germline CDR1 and CDR2: SQVTM and ANQGSEA. This CDR3 has 14 amino acids. CDR3 sequence reads: CSAGLAGVGETQYF. The CDR3 coding sequence is TGCAGCGCCGGACTAGCGGGAGTTGGGGAGACCCAGTACTTC.

The chain couples TRBV7-2 to TRBJ1-2; D possibly corresponds to TRBD1 (5 bases). Trimming stripped 1 base from V and 4 bases from J, with 13 bases between. CDR3 length equals 15 residues. Per germline, CDR1 SGHTA and CDR2 FQGNSA. The CDR3 sequence: CASSLVFADIYGYTF. Here the CDR3 DNA reads TGTGCCAGCAGCTTAGTTTTTGCGGACATCTATGGCTACACCTTC.

This clone is a singleton in its sample. The chain employs TRBV7-3 and TRBJ2-1; D might be TRBD1 (5 bases). Germline V lookup: CDR1 SGHTA, CDR2 FQGTGA. With 1 base removed from V and 3 bases from J, the gap between germline ends came to 16 bases. The CDR3 contains 17 residues. The CDR3 coding sequence is TGTGCCAGCAGCTTAATTCCCCCAGGGCAGGGCTACAATGAGCAGTTCTTC. Translating it yields CASSLIPPGQGYNEQFF.

The chain joins TRBV28 to TRBJ1-1, with a tentative D call TRBD1 (6 bases). The CDR3 extends over 15 amino acids. Germline values: CDR1 MDHEN, CDR2 SYDVKM. V lost 6 bases, J lost 7 bases, and 21 bases lay in between. CDR3 protein: CASSPGQPPNIEAFF. DNA for the CDR3: TGTGCCAGCAGCCCTGGACAGCCGCCCAATATTGAAGCTTTCTTT.

The rearrangement joins TRBV25-1 to TRBJ2-3, with a weak D call TRBD2 (5 bases). CDR1 and CDR2 from the germline V gene are MGHDK and SYGVNS. V lost 1 base to trimming and J lost 2 bases, with 19 bases between them. The CDR3 has 18 residues. The CDR3, as DNA: TGTGCCAGCAGTGAATTAAAGGACTTTCCTTCCTACACAGATACGCAGTATTTT. It encodes CASSELKDFPSYTDTQYF.

V and J are TRBV5-8 and TRBJ2-1; the D is unclear. Germline assignment: CDR1 SGHTS and CDR2 YDEGEE. The CDR3 consists of 14 residues. The ends were cut back, 0 bases at V and 10 bases at J, with 14 bases in the middle. The CDR3 sequence: CASSLVYPGREQFF. CDR3 sequence (DNA): TGTGCCAGCAGCTTGGTATATCCAGGAAGAGAGCAGTTCTTC.

About this clone itself: Additional DNA sequences in this sample encode the identical CDR3. The chain has TRBV7-9 and TRBJ2-7; D is unclear. The CDR3 extends over 13 amino acids. Per germline, CDR1 SEHNR and CDR2 FQNEAQ (reference sequence). Trimming removed 5 bases from V and 4 bases from J, with 12 bases in between. This CDR3 reads CASSPSPSYEQYF. CDR3 bases: TGTGCCAGCAGCCCGTCCCCCTCATACGAGCAGTACTTC.

Of note for this clone: Additional DNA sequences in this sample encode the identical CDR3. The chain uses TRBV7-3 and TRBJ2-5, with a possible D match to TRBD2 (7 bases). The V end lost 5 bases, the J end lost 5 bases, and 18 bases lay between the germline ends. The CDR3 has 15 amino acids. In germline, CDR1 is SGHTA, CDR2 FQGTGA. The DNA of the CDR3 is TGTGCCAGCAGCCGCACTGGGGGGGCAGGCGAGACCCAGTACTTC. Protein sequence: CASSRTGGAGETQYF.

The chain couples TRBV4-2 to TRBJ2-3; 10 bases fit TRBD2. Per germline, CDR1 LGHNA and CDR2 YNFKEQ. After removal of 4 bases from V and 6 bases from J, the junction contained 10 bases not matched to a gene. The CDR3 consists of 16 residues. The CDR3 nucleotides are TGTGCCAGCAGCCCCATAGCGGGAGGACAGCGGGATACGCAGTATTTT. The encoded protein is CASSPIAGGQRDTQYF.

This chain uses TRBV27 with TRBJ2-1, with 12 nucleotides matching TRBD2. Per germline, CDR1 MNHEY and CDR2 SMNVEV (reference sequence). V was pared by 3 bases and J by 0 bases, with 12 bases of the junction left unmatched. There are 20 residues in the CDR3. For the CDR3, the DNA is TGTGCCAGCAGTTTCCAACCTCATAGACTAGCGGGAGACTCCTACAATGAGCAGTTCTTC. It is translated as CASSFQPHRLAGDSYNEQFF.

Turning to this clone: Other nucleotide sequences in the sample specify the same CDR3. The rearrangement links TRBV27 to TRBJ1-1; no firm D call. Germline loops: CDR1 MNHEY, CDR2 SMNVEV (reference sequence). The CDR3 length is 14 residues. Trimming removed 3 bases from V and 0 bases from J, with 8 bases in between. DNA for the CDR3: TGTGCCAGCAGTTTCCAAGGTCTGAACACTGAAGCTTTCTTT. Its protein is CASSFQGLNTEAFF.